Sequencing of this TCR beta chain was carried out in a study of fetal regulatory T cell absence and autoimmunity. About the study: IPEX patients had exocrine pancreas autoimmunity without clinical diabetes.

Sequencing used immunoSEQ multiplex PCR; TCRdb keeps in-frame clones, though not all of them. The repertoire consists of roughly 95,000 clones, with roughly 78% occurring once and the leading ten covering approximately 1.9%. The CDR3 is 17 residues long. The V and J ends lost 0 bases and 1 base respectively, with 16 bases between them. CDR1 is SGHDN, CDR2 FVKESK, per germline. The sample comprised pancreas tissue. This TCR was recovered from a male donor with IPEX syndrome. This chain links TRBV14 with TRBJ2-7; TRBD1 is a possible D gene (5 bases). CDR3 sequence: CASSQEYKGLYSYEQYF. The CDR3 coding sequence is TGTGCCAGCAGCCAAGAATATAAGGGGCTCTATTCCTACGAGCAGTACTTC.